Following are 16 T cell receptor beta chains from one sample sequenced in a study of cytomegalovirus exposure and HLA in healthy donors. The PCR contained 60 Vbeta and 13 Jbeta primers. The table came from immunoSEQ multiplex PCR; TCRdb's copy has only in-frame clones and leaves some out. The sample includes approximately 140,000 clones, roughly 77% seen only once; the top ten take 3% to 4%. The sequenced material came from PBMCs. The receptor source for this set is a human donor in good health.

The chain carries TRBV15 and TRBJ2-7; 7 bases map to TRBD1. V lost 4 bases, J lost 6 bases, and 9 bases stayed unmatched. From germline, CDR1 is LNHNV and CDR2 YYDKDF (reference sequence). CDR3 length: 14 amino acids. The CDR3 protein is CATSIDRDLAEQYF. In DNA, the CDR3 is TGTGCCACCAGCATTGACAGGGATTTGGCCGAGCAGTACTTC.

The V and J genes are TRBV7-3 and TRBJ2-7; 12 positions agree with TRBD2. Trimming at V came to 2 bases and at J to 7 bases, leaving 6 bases not matched to a gene. Germline CDR1 is SGHTA and CDR2 is FQGTGA. The CDR3 has 15 amino acids. The CDR3 protein is CASSLLPGLAGEQYF. The DNA of the CDR3 is TGTGCCAGCAGCTTACTGCCGGGACTAGCGGGTGAGCAGTACTTC.

In this sample, this clone turned up a few times. V gene TRBV7-9 combines with J gene TRBJ1-2, with D uncertain. Germline loops: CDR1 SEHNR, CDR2 FQNEAQ (reference sequence). V lost 4 bases and J lost 7, with 13 bases in between. The CDR3 has 13 residues. The CDR3 coding sequence is TGTGCCAGCAGCTACGGGGAGGTCGGTGGCTACACCTTC. As protein: CASSYGEVGGYTF.

The V gene is TRBV28, the J gene TRBJ2-7, with 8 nucleotides matching TRBD2. The CDR3 runs 13 residues. The V segment lost 4 bases and the J segment 5 bases; nucleotides outside the gene matches: 4. Germline CDR1 reads MDHEN; CDR2 reads SYDVKM. Here the CDR3 DNA reads TGTGCCAGCAGTTCAGCGGGAGTCGACGAGCAGTACTTC. Translated: CASSSAGVDEQYF.

V gene TRBV28 combines with J gene TRBJ2-7; D perhaps matches TRBD1 (5 bases). Trimming removed 6 bases at V and 9 bases at J, with 18 bases between. CDR3 size: 13 residues. CDR1 is MDHEN, CDR2 SYDVKM, per germline. This CDR3 reads CASRDGPVTGQYF. DNA of the CDR3: TGTGCCAGCAGGGACGGTCCGGTCACAGGGCAGTACTTC.

The chain's CDR3 is CASSLGGGSSYEQYF. CDR3 nucleotides: TGTGCCAGCAGCTTAGGAGGGGGTAGCTCCTACGAGCAGTACTTC. The chain recombines TRBV7-9 with TRBJ2-7; possible D gene TRBD1, 6 bases. V was trimmed by 1 base and J by 0 bases, leaving 10 bases between them. CDR1 and CDR2 from the germline V gene are SEHNR and FQNEAQ (reference sequence). The CDR3 length is 15 residues.

The chain recombines TRBV18 with TRBJ2-7, with TRBD1 matching over 10 bases. The CDR3 sequence is 14 residues long. The V segment lost 3 bases and the J segment 3 bases; nucleotides outside the gene matches: 2. Germline CDR1 is KGHSH and CDR2 is LQKENI. CDR3 sequence (DNA): TGTGCCAGCTCACCTAGGACAGGGGGCTACGAGCAGTACTTC. Residues: CASSPRTGGYEQYF.

The rearrangement joins TRBV19 to TRBJ1-2; the match to TRBD1 covers 12 bases. In germline, CDR1 is LNHDA, CDR2 SQIVND (reference sequence). The CDR3 length is 14 residues. V was clipped by 4 bases and J by 6 bases; unmatched bases: 3. The CDR3 loop is CASSNRDRGHGYTF. The CDR3 DNA follows: TGTGCCAGTAGTAACCGGGACAGGGGGCATGGCTACACCTTC.

The chain carries TRBV5-6 and TRBJ1-2, with TRBD1 identical over 7 bases. Germline assignment: CDR1 SGHDT and CDR2 YYEEEE. V trimming: 4 bases; J trimming: 3 bases; junction bases outside the gene matches: 3. The CDR3 has 13 amino acids. This CDR3 is CASSLDRDYGYTF. The CDR3 DNA reads TGTGCCAGCAGCCTTGACAGGGACTATGGCTACACCTTC.

V gene TRBV29-1 combines with J gene TRBJ2-3; TRBD1 might be the D (5 bases). V was pared by 5 bases and J by 5 bases, with 11 bases between. Per the germline V gene, CDR1 is SQVTM and CDR2 is ANQGSEA. The CDR3 consists of 12 residues. The CDR3: CSVSSGLDTQYF. CDR3 sequence (DNA): TGCAGCGTTAGTTCAGGGTTAGATACGCAGTATTTT.

This chain joins TRBV4-1 and TRBJ2-7, with a weak D call TRBD2 (5 bases). V lost 2 bases to trimming and J lost 3 bases, with 11 bases between them. Germline V gene sequence: CDR1 MGHRA, CDR2 YSYEKL. There are 14 residues in the CDR3. The CDR3 DNA follows: TGCGCCAGCAGCCAACCGGGGAAGAGCTACGAGCAGTACTTC. This encodes CASSQPGKSYEQYF.

The rearrangement joins TRBV6-5 to TRBJ1-3; D is unclear. The length of the CDR3 is 15 residues. V dropped 5 bases and J dropped 0 bases, with 11 bases sitting between them. Germline CDR1 is MNHEY and CDR2 is SVGAGI. CDR3 nucleotide sequence: TGTGCCAGCAGTGTGGGCAGCGGCTCTGGAAACACCATATATTTT. Translated: CASSVGSGSGNTIYF.

The chain combines TRBV19 with TRBJ1-1, with TRBD1 identical over 7 bases. Germline trimming cut 6 bases from V and 5 bases from J; bases unmatched to any gene: 9. CDR1 and CDR2 from the germline V gene are LNHDA and SQIVND (reference sequence). CDR3 length: 14 residues. The CDR3 region is CASRDRRGATEAFF. CDR3 coding DNA: TGTGCCAGTAGGGACAGGAGAGGAGCAACTGAAGCTTTCTTT. The complete variable domain, with remaining parts taken from reference TRBV19 and TRBJ1-1, reads DGGITQSPKYLFRKEGQNVTLSCEQNLNHDAMYWYRQDPGQGLRLIYYSQIVNDFQKGDIAEGYSVSREKKESFPLTVTSAQKNPTAFYLCASRDRRGATEAFFGQGTRLTVV.

The chain combines TRBV30 with TRBJ2-1; TRBD2 agrees at 8 bases. The CDR3 totals 13 residues. Germline CDR1 is GTSNPN and CDR2 is SVGIG (reference sequence). J was trimmed by 5 bases and V by 7 bases; bases with no gene match: 7. The CDR3 protein is CASAGGDHNEQFF. CDR3 coding DNA: TGTGCCTCCGCGGGGGGCGACCACAATGAGCAGTTCTTC. Full variable domain (missing parts from reference TRBV30 and TRBJ2-1): SQTIHQWPATLVQPVGSPLSLECTVEGTSNPNLYWYRQAAGRGLQLLFYSVGIGQISSEVPQNLSASRPQDRQFILSSKKLLLSDSGFYLCASAGGDHNEQFFGPGTRLTVL.

The chain joins TRBV7-9 to TRBJ2-5, with D possibly TRBD2 on 7 matching bases. Germline assignment: CDR1 SEHNR and CDR2 FQNEAQ (reference sequence). Between the trimmed V and J ends, which lost 5 bases and 4 bases, there was a span of 17 bases. The length of the CDR3 is 15 residues. The CDR3 is CASSPSGVGAETQYF. For the CDR3, the DNA is TGTGCCAGCAGCCCCAGCGGGGTGGGGGCAGAGACCCAGTACTTC.

The chain couples TRBV28 to TRBJ1-1, with a tentative D call TRBD1 (5 bases). V was shortened by 4 bases and J by 5 bases, with 14 bases between the two germline ends. Germline CDR1 MDHEN, CDR2 SYDVKM. There are 14 residues in the CDR3. This CDR3 reads CASSSLGGGTEAFF. CDR3 in DNA: TGTGCCAGCAGTTCTTTGGGGGGAGGGACTGAAGCTTTCTTT. Supplemented by reference TRBV28 and TRBJ1-1, the full variable domain reads DVKVTQSSRYLVKRTGEKVFLECVQDMDHENMFWYRQDPGLGLRLIYFSYDVKMKEKGDIPEGYSVSREKKERFSLILESASTNQTSMYLCASSSLGGGTEAFFGQGTRLTVV.